This entry features one TCR beta chain sequence. This sample is drawn from a study of T cells in localized non-small cell lung cancer. The protocol was immunoSEQ multiplex PCR, while the TCRdb copy is restricted to in-frame clones and leaves out a portion. The sample lists under 40,000 clones, approximately 80% occurring once. The clonotype comes from a male donor at least 60 years old with stage II squamous cell lung carcinoma. Here the sequenced sample was peripheral blood, taken before any cancer treatment.

CDR3 in DNA: TGTGCCAGCTCAGGCGCAGAATTAGGAGAGCAGTTCTTC. It codes for CASSGAELGEQFF. V usage is TRBV2 and J usage is TRBJ2-1; D call uncertain. The CDR3 length is 13 residues. V was shortened by 8 bases and J by 10 bases, with 18 bases between the two germline ends. Germline V gene lookup returns CDR1 SNHLY and CDR2 FYNNEI.